What follows describes a single T cell receptor (beta chain). Its matching antigen is unknown. The study ran its PCR with 60 Vbeta and 13 Jbeta primers. Profiling relied on immunoSEQ multiplex PCR, and the TCRdb table lists in-frame clones only, not all of them. The sample yields under 200,000 clones, around 79% seen once. This entry comes from a study of cytomegalovirus exposure and HLA in healthy donors. Overall study findings and caveats: It has been reported that TCR beta sequences accurately predicted the HLA-A and HLA-B alleles of most subjects. Among TCR beta chains, those listed as cytomegalovirus-associated numbered over 150. Later on, an analysis found that several of the most significant clusters appeared to be linked to common viral pathogens, which included parvovirus B19. DRB1 had the most TCR associations and HLA-C the fewest, a later analysis found, with rates varying by HLA locus.

V dropped 0 bases and J dropped 6 bases, with 4 bases sitting between them. The CDR3 is made up of 11 amino acids. The germline gives CDR1 DFQATT, CDR2 SNEGSKA (reference sequence). The chain uses TRBV20-1 and TRBJ2-3; D unclear. The sequenced sample consisted of PBMCs. This sequence originates from a man aged 50-59 years in good health and CMV-seropositive. The DNA of the CDR3 is TGCAGTGCTAGAGAACGGGATACGCAGTATTTT. Amino acid sequence: CSARERDTQYF.